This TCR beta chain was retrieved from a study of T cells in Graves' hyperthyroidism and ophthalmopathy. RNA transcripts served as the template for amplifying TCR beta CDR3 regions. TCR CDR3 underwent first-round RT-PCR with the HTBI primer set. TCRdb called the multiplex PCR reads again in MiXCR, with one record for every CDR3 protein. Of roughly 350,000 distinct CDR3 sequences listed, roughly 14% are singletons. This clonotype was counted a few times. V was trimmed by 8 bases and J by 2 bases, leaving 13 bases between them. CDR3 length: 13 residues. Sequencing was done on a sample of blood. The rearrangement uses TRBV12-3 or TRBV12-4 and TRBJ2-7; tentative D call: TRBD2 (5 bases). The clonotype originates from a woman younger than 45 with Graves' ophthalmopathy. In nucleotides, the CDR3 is TGTGCCAGCGCAAACCGGGGTGCCTACGAGCAGTACTTC. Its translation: CASANRGAYEQYF.